This T cell receptor beta chain originates from a study of T cells after yellow fever vaccination. The wider study: Preparation of the low-cell-number fractions used SMART-Seq v4 Ultra Low Input.

Study-level points and caveats: Reappearing after the booster were most of the clones from primary vaccination (around 96% CD4, approximately 88% CD8). A minor fraction of clonotypes spanned both CD4 and CD8 compartments. The secondary response was weaker but peaked faster, day 5 versus 15.

TCRdb itself ran the 5' RACE reads through MiXCR, one entry per CDR3 protein. The sample carries approximately 300,000 distinct CDR3 sequences, around 10% recorded once. With regard to this clonotype: What it recognizes is unknown.

The CDR3 is 18 residues long. Trimming cost V 5 bases and J 1 base; bases outside gene matches: 10. Per germline, CDR1 SGHAT and CDR2 FQNNGV. The sequencing here drew on CD4+ T cells sorted from PBMCs, taken 45 days after the yellow fever booster vaccination. The chain is built from TRBV11-2 and TRBJ2-3; TRBD2 matches 12 bases. This clonotype originated in a man aged 18 to 35 who received the YFV17D yellow fever vaccine. The CDR3 DNA reads as TGTGCCAGCAGCGCCGCTAGCGGGGGGGGCTTGGGCACAGATACGCAGTATTTT. Translated: CASSAASGGGLGTDTQYF.